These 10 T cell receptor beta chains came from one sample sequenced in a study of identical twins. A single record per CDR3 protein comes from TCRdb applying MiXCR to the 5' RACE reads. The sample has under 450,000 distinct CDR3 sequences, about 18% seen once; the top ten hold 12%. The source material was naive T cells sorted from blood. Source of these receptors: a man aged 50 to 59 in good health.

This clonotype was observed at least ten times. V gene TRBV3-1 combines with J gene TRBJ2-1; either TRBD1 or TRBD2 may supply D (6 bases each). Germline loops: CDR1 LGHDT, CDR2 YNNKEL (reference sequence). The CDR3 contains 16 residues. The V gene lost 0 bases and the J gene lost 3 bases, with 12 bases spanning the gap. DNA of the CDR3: TGTGCCAGCAGCCAAGAAGGGGGGACTGGCTACAATGAGCAGTTCTTC. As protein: CASSQEGGTGYNEQFF.

The CDR3 region has the DNA TGCAGTGCCGGGGACTTTCTAACCTACAATGAGCAGTTCTTC. Its protein product is CSAGDFLTYNEQFF. The J gene is TRBJ2-1, the V gene TRBV20-1; a possible D gene is TRBD2 (6 bases). Germline lookup yields CDR1 DFQATT and CDR2 SNEGSKA (reference sequence). Trimming left V 6 bases short and J 2 bases short, with 14 bases between. The CDR3 is 14 residues long.

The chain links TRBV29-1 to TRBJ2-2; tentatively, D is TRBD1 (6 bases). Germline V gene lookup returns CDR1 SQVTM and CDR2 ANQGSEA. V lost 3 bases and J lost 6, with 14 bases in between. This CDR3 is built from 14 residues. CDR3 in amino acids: CSVETPGVAGELFF. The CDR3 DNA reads TGCAGCGTTGAGACCCCAGGGGTGGCCGGGGAGCTGTTTTTT.

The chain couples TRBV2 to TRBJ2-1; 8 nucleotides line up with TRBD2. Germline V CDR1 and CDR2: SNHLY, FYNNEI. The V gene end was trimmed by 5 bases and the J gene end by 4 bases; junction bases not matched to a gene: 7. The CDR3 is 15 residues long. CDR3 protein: CASSPLRGVYNEQFF. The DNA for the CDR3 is TGTGCCAGCAGTCCCCTGCGGGGGGTATACAATGAGCAGTTCTTC.

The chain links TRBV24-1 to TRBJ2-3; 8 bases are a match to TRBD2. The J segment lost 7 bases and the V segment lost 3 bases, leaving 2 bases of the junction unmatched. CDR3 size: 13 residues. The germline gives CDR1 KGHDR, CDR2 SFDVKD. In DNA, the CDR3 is TGTGCCACCAGTGATGCTAGCGGGTATACGCAGTATTTT. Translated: CATSDASGYTQYF.

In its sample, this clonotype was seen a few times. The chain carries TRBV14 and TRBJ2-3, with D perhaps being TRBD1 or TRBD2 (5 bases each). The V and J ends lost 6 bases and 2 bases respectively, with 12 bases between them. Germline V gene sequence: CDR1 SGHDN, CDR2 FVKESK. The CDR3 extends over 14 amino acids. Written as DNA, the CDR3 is TGTGCCAGCAGTATTGAGGGGAACACAGATACGCAGTATTTT. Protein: CASSIEGNTDTQYF. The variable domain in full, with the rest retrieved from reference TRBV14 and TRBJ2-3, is EAGVTQFPSHSVIEKGQTVTLRCDPISGHDNLYWYRRVMGKEIKFLLHFVKESKQDESGMPNNRFLAERTGGTYSTLKVQPAELEDSGVYFCASSIEGNTDTQYFGPGTRLTVL.

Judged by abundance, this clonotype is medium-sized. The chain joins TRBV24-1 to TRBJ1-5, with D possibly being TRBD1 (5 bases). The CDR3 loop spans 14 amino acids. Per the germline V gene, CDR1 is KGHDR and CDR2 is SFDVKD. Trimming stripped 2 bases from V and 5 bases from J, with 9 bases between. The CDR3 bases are TGTGCCACCAGTGATTCCGACAGCGATCAGCCCCAGCATTTT. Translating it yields CATSDSDSDQPQHF.

This CDR3 reads CASSLAGQGEYGYTF. CDR3 sequence (DNA): TGCGCCAGCAGCTTGGCAGGACAGGGCGAATATGGCTACACCTTC. The V gene is TRBV5-1, the J gene TRBJ1-2; 8 bases align to TRBD1. The CDR3 runs 15 residues. Trimming at V came to 0 bases and at J to 5 bases, leaving 6 bases not matched to a gene. CDR1 SGHRS and CDR2 YFSETQ come from the germline V gene.

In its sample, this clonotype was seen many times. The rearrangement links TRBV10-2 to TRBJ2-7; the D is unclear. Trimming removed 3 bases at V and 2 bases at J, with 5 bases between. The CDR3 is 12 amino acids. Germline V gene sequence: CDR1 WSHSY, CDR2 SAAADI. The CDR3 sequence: CASSDAAYEQYF. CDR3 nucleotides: TGCGCCAGCAGTGACGCTGCCTACGAGCAGTACTTC.

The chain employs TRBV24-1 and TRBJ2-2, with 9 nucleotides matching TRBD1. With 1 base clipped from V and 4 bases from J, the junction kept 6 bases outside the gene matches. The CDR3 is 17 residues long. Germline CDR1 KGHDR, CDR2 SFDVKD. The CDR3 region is CATSDFPGQGFTGELFF. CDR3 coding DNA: TGTGCCACCAGTGATTTTCCTGGACAGGGGTTCACCGGGGAGCTGTTTTTT.